A single sample gave rise to the 8 T cell receptor beta chains below, sequenced in a study of blood T cell repertoires in COVID-19. Assay used: immunoSEQ multiplex PCR; TCRdb lists only in-frame clones, some missing. The table shows a few hundred thousand clones, with roughly nine tenths occurring only once. What was sequenced was peripheral blood. These receptors were taken from a man aged 55 to 70 with acute or convalescent COVID-19.

The table lists this clone with a few counts. The chain recombines TRBV11-3 with TRBJ2-5; D possibly corresponds to TRBD1 (5 bases). This CDR3 has 14 residues. CDR1 SGHNT and CDR2 YENEEA come from the germline V gene. The V gene lost 6 bases and the J gene lost 7 bases, with 18 bases spanning the gap. For the CDR3, the DNA is TGTGCCAGCAGTTCCTATCGGCAGGGCGGGACCCAGTACTTC. This encodes CASSSYRQGGTQYF. The whole variable domain, filled in from reference TRBV11-3 and TRBJ2-5, reads EAGVVQSPRYKIIEKKQPVAFWCNPISGHNTLYWYLQNLGQGPELLIRYENEEAVDDSQLPKDRFSAERLKGVDSTLKIQPAELGDSAVYLCASSSYRQGGTQYFGPGTRLLVL.

This clone was found once. The chain has TRBV7-2 and TRBJ1-1, with TRBD1 as a possible D gene (6 bases). V lost 5 bases and J 9 bases, leaving 13 bases between the germline ends. This CDR3 is 12 amino acids long. Per germline, CDR1 SGHTA and CDR2 FQGNSA. The CDR3 is CASSPITGKAFF. CDR3 coding DNA: TGTGCCAGCAGCCCCATAACAGGGAAAGCTTTCTTT. Complete variable domain (other parts from reference TRBV7-2 and TRBJ1-1): GAGVSQSPSNKVTEKGKDVELRCDPISGHTALYWYRQSLGQGLEFLIYFQGNSAPDKSGLPSDRFSAERTGGSVSTLTIQRTQQEDSAVYLCASSPITGKAFFGQGTRLTVV.

CDR3 bases: TGTGCCAGCAGTTTTTCGGGGTCTGAAGCTTTCTTT. This gives the protein CASSFSGSEAFF. This sequence joins TRBV28 and TRBJ1-1, with D hard to call. Germline CDR1 reads MDHEN; CDR2 reads SYDVKM. This CDR3 has 12 amino acids. V gave up 3 bases and J gave up 6 bases, with 8 bases separating them.

This sequence joins TRBV12-3 or TRBV12-4 and TRBJ2-7; 11 positions agree with TRBD2. The CDR3 consists of 12 residues. V lost 10 bases to trimming and J lost 6 bases; unmatched junction nucleotides: 5. CDR3 in amino acids: CAKLAGDCEQYF. The CDR3 nucleotides read TGTGCCAAACTAGCGGGAGATTGCGAGCAGTACTTC.

This chain uses TRBV28 with TRBJ2-3, with 7 nucleotides matching TRBD2. The CDR3 runs to 13 residues. The V gene end was trimmed by 8 bases and the J gene end by 4 bases; junction bases not matched to a gene: 6. CDR1 MDHEN and CDR2 SYDVKM come from the germline V gene. The CDR3, as DNA: TGTGCCAGCTGGCGGGAGACCCCAGATACGCAGTATTTT. Its protein is CASWRETPDTQYF.

The chain combines TRBV7-2 with TRBJ2-2, with no clear D. Germline lookup yields CDR1 SGHTA and CDR2 FQGNSA. Trimming removed 4 bases from V and 7 bases from J, with 10 bases in between. This CDR3 region has 13 residues. The CDR3 here is CASSSSVGGELFF. CDR3 DNA: TGTGCCAGCAGCTCCTCGGTTGGCGGGGAGCTGTTTTTT.

The CDR3 DNA reads as TGTGCCAGCAGCTTAGCGGGGGGGGAAAAACTGTTTTTT. As protein: CASSLAGGEKLFF. The chain combines TRBV7-6 with TRBJ1-4; perhaps TRBD1 as D (5 bases). The CDR3 totals 13 residues. Germline values: CDR1 SGHVS, CDR2 FNYEAQ. With 0 bases removed from V and 8 bases from J, the gap between germline ends came to 7 bases.

The gene calls are TRBV28 and TRBJ2-1, with 9 bases aligning to TRBD2. CDR1 is MDHEN, CDR2 SYDVKM, per germline. Unmatched junction bases numbered 6, after V lost 1 base and J lost 8 bases. The length of the CDR3 is 15 residues. The CDR3 bases are TGTGCCAGCAGTTTATCAGCGGGAGGCCCCGATGAGCAGTTCTTC. Protein product: CASSLSAGGPDEQFF.